This T cell receptor (beta chain) was recovered during a study of blood T cell repertoires in COVID-19. Across the study: COVID-19 samples from acute and convalescent phases originated in the United States, Italy and Spain.

The CDR3 totals 12 residues. Germline CDR1 is SGHTA and CDR2 is FQGTGA. V was pared by 3 bases and J by 9 bases, with 11 bases between. Methods used by the authors: Amplification with reference gene primers provided the estimates of nucleated cell counts. Clones were read by immunoSEQ multiplex PCR, and TCRdb kept only the in-frame ones, dropping some. V and J calls plus clone size are reproduced from that table; the DNA served to infer D and trimming. The table shows approximately 120,000 clones, with about 83% occurring only once. The specimen sequenced was peripheral blood. The V and J genes are TRBV7-3 and TRBJ1-1, with TRBD1 as a possible D gene (6 bases). The clonotype originates from a man aged 55 to 70 with acute or convalescent COVID-19. In DNA, the CDR3 is TGTGCCAGCAGCTTTTTAGGGGGACAAGCTTTCTTT. It yields the protein CASSFLGGQAFF. The whole variable domain, filled in from reference TRBV7-3 and TRBJ1-1, reads GAGVSQTPSNKVTEKGKYVELRCDPISGHTALYWYRQSLGQGPEFLIYFQGTGAADDSGLPNDRFFAVRPEGSVSTLKIQRTERGDSAVYLCASSFLGGQAFFGQGTRLTVV.